This TCR beta chain comes out of a study of monozygotic twins with inflammatory bowel disease. Study results and limitations: Compared with healthy twins, IBD patients shared fewer clonotypes with others, especially with disease activity. The analysis failed to separate different T cell subtypes. Compared with healthy co-twins, IBD patients showed reduced TCRbeta repertoire diversity by inverse Simpson.

UMIs containing a 6-nucleotide sample barcode were added via template switching. From the 5' RACE reads, TCRdb lists one entry per CDR3 protein and no DNA. Its listing shows about 440,000 distinct CDR3 sequences. A remark on this clonotype: Its target is not known.

Germline V CDR1 and CDR2: SEHNR, FQNEAQ (reference sequence). This CDR3 comprises 16 residues. The clonotype comes from a human donor with ulcerative colitis or Crohn's disease, or a healthy co-twin of an affected twin (not recorded which). The rearrangement links TRBV7-9 to TRBJ1-2; TCRdb selects TRBD1, and the lack of DNA leaves this call unchecked. The sequenced sample consisted of blood. The CDR3 loop is CASSSSRTANNYGYTF.